The entry that follows covers one T cell receptor beta chain sequence. Its antigen remains unidentified. Germline V gene sequence: CDR1 SEHNR, CDR2 FQNEAQ (reference sequence). The CDR3 is 14 residues long. V was clipped by 3 bases and J by 4 bases; unmatched bases: 4. This sample stems from a study of human T cells and chemical hapten exposure. Study-level points and caveats: It was expanded TCRs that formed significantly more large CDR3 similarity clusters than controls did. Patch test score was positively correlated with the counts of PT1 expanded TCRs.

TCRdb re-analysed the RACE reads in MiXCR, keeping a single row per CDR3 protein. The sample records about 85,000 distinct CDR3 sequences, around a tenth being singletons. Time point reported: patch test 2, 6 weeks after DPC sensitization. Treatment defined: therapeutic diphenylcyclopropenone sensitization with weekly scalp DPC. Sample donors consisted of patients with alopecia, aged 18 to 70 years, who were suitable for DPC. The source of this sequence is a man between 18 and 35 years old with alopecia areata. Some clones in this sample may be carry-over from other donors' samples. The sample was whole blood, taken in connection with sensitization to the hapten diphenylcyclopropenone (DPC). The V gene is TRBV7-9, the J gene TRBJ1-1; 8 bases align to TRBD1. CDR3 bases: TGTGCCAGCAGCTTCGGACAGGGTTTCACTGAAGCTTTCTTT. As protein: CASSFGQGFTEAFF.